A single sample gave rise to the 15 T cell receptor beta chains below, sequenced in a study of PD-1 blockade in classical Hodgkin lymphoma. Data came from immunoSEQ multiplex PCR; TCRdb stores just in-frame clones and leaves some out. The data contain about 28,000 clones, about 80% of them seen just once; the ten biggest clones take up roughly 16%. Time point denoted: cycle 4 day 1 (C4D1), after around six weeks of nivolumab. No patient escaped relapse after autologous stem cell transplantation, and brentuximab vedotin exposure varied. Sample: peripheral blood mononuclear cells (PBMCs), taken before the fourth cycle of nivolumab. The receptors originated from a human donor with classical Hodgkin lymphoma.

The table lists this clone with a few counts. This CDR3 reads CASSFPAGNNEQFF. The CDR3 nucleotides read TGTGCCAGCAGCTTCCCAGCGGGCAACAATGAGCAGTTCTTC. This rearrangement joins TRBV12-1 to TRBJ2-1; no check of the table's D call, TRBD2, against the DNA was made. TRBV12-1 has pseudogene status. There are 14 residues in the CDR3.

This clone has just one count. This chain uses TRBV7-9 with TRBJ2-1, with TRBD2 matching over 10 bases. Trimming took 6 bases from V and 4 from J; bases not matched to a gene: 12. This CDR3 region has 17 residues. CDR1 is SEHNR, CDR2 FQNEAQ, per germline (reference sequence). The CDR3 nucleotides read TGTGCCAGCAGTTCCACCCTCACTAGCGGGATATACAATGAGCAGTTCTTC. Translating it yields CASSSTLTSGIYNEQFF. Filled out from reference TRBV7-9 and TRBJ2-1, the complete variable domain reads DTGVSQNPRHKITKRGQNVTFRCDPISEHNRLYWYRQTLGQGPEFLTYFQNEAQLEKSRLLSDRFSAERPKGSFSTLEIQRTEQGDSAMYLCASSSTLTSGIYNEQFFGPGTRLTVL.

The rearrangement links TRBV10-3 to TRBJ1-2; 7 bases are shared with TRBD1. The CDR3 loop spans 13 amino acids. Unmatched junction bases numbered 8, after V lost 5 bases and J lost 8 bases. Germline CDR1 reads ENHRY; CDR2 reads SYGVKD. The CDR3 coding sequence is TGTGCCATCAGTCGGGACAGCTCTATGGGCTACACCTTC. Its translation: CAISRDSSMGYTF.

V gene TRBV5-1 combines with J gene TRBJ2-1, with D perhaps matching TRBD1 (6 bases). Germline CDR1 and CDR2: SGHRS and YFSETQ. The CDR3 is 13 amino acids. Trimming pared 4 bases from V and 10 bases from J, leaving 15 bases between. CDR3 region: CASSDPPRGEQFF. Written as DNA, the CDR3 is TGCGCCAGCAGCGACCCACCGAGGGGGGAGCAGTTCTTC.

The rearrangement links TRBV7-6 to TRBJ2-1; 9 bases agree with TRBD2. V trimming: 1 base; J trimming: 6 bases; junction bases outside the gene matches: 7. Germline CDR1 and CDR2: SGHVS and FNYEAQ. This CDR3 comprises 16 residues. CDR3 DNA: TGTGCCAGCAGCTTAGAGTCTAGCGGGACTCCCAATGAGCAGTTCTTC. It codes for CASSLESSGTPNEQFF.

V usage is TRBV28 and J usage is TRBJ2-3, with 7 bases matching TRBD2. The junction had 8 bases not matched to a gene; V was cut back by 5 bases and J by 3 bases. The CDR3 extends over 15 amino acids. Looked up from germline, CDR1 is MDHEN and CDR2 is SYDVKM. The CDR3 DNA reads TGTGCCAGCAGTAGCGGGACCCGGGAAACAGATACGCAGTATTTT. Protein product: CASSSGTRETDTQYF.

The chain's CDR3 is CASTFGPGLSYEQYF. DNA of the CDR3: TGTGCCAGTACTTTCGGCCCGGGACTTAGCTACGAGCAGTACTTC. The J gene is TRBJ2-7, the V gene TRBV6-1, with D perhaps matching TRBD2 (6 bases). V was shortened by 9 bases and J by 3 bases, with 21 bases between the two germline ends. The length of the CDR3 is 15 residues. Germline CDR1 and CDR2: MNHNS and SASEGT.

The gene calls are TRBV7-9 and TRBJ1-1; D is unclear. This CDR3 comprises 15 residues. With 5 bases removed from V and 4 bases from J, the gap between germline ends came to 17 bases. Germline CDR1 is SEHNR and CDR2 is FQNEAQ (reference sequence). The CDR3 sequence is CASSHGEEGCTEAFF. The CDR3 nucleotides read TGTGCCAGCAGCCACGGCGAGGAGGGCTGCACTGAAGCTTTCTTT.

This rearrangement joins TRBV28 to TRBJ1-3, with D maybe TRBD1 (6 bases). CDR1 and CDR2 (germline): MDHEN, SYDVKM. The CDR3 has 15 residues. V lost 3 bases and J 4 bases, leaving 13 bases between the germline ends. CDR3 sequence (DNA): TGTGCCAGCAGTTTGGCCCCGACAGGAGGAAACACCATATATTTT. Its protein is CASSLAPTGGNTIYF.

The sample holds a few counts of this clone. V and J are TRBV6-1 and TRBJ2-7; D possibly uses TRBD1 or TRBD2 (5 bases each). The germline gives CDR1 MNHNS, CDR2 SASEGT. This CDR3 has 13 residues. The germline V and J ends were trimmed by 6 bases and 6 bases, with 15 bases remaining between them. CDR3 loop: CASRNPPGGEQYF. The DNA of the CDR3 is TGTGCCAGCAGGAACCCGCCTGGGGGCGAGCAGTACTTC.

The rearrangement uses TRBV5-1 and TRBJ1-1, with 9 bases aligning to TRBD1. The CDR3 has 14 amino acids. The junction had 6 bases not matched to a gene; V was cut back by 4 bases and J by 5 bases. Germline-derived CDR1 and CDR2 are SGHRS and YFSETQ. Written as DNA, the CDR3 is TGCGCCAGCAGCCAAGGGACAGGGCGGACTGAAGCTTTCTTT. Protein sequence: CASSQGTGRTEAFF.

The chain is built from TRBV2 and TRBJ2-2; D may be TRBD2 (7 bases). V dropped 1 base and J dropped 6 bases, with 12 bases sitting between them. Germline V gene data show CDR1 as SNHLY and CDR2 as FYNNEI. The CDR3 spans 15 residues. The CDR3 DNA reads as TGTGCCAGCAGTGAAGTCGGGGGGCAGGCCGGGGAGCTGTTTTTT. It translates to CASSEVGGQAGELFF.

The V and J genes are TRBV5-6 and TRBJ2-3; the match to TRBD1 covers 12 bases. J lost 4 bases, V lost 4 bases, and 4 bases had no gene match. The germline CDR1 and CDR2 sequences are SGHDT and YYEEEE. The CDR3 covers 15 residues. The CDR3 nucleotides are TGTGCCAGCAGCCCTGGGACAGGGGGCCCAGATACGCAGTATTTT. It translates to CASSPGTGGPDTQYF.

CDR3 in amino acids: CASSIEFGNYGYTF. DNA of the CDR3: TGTGCCAGTAGTATCGAGTTTGGGAACTATGGCTACACCTTC. This chain joins TRBV19 and TRBJ1-2; D gene uncertain. Germline V lookup: CDR1 LNHDA, CDR2 SQIVND (reference sequence). This CDR3 region has 14 residues. Trimming pared 3 bases from V and 2 bases from J, leaving 10 bases between.

This clone qualifies as medium-sized. The V call is TRBV5-6, the J call TRBJ1-5; 7 positions agree with TRBD1. CDR1 is SGHDT and CDR2 is YYEEEE in the germline V gene. The CDR3 runs 16 residues. The ends lost 6 bases at V and 0 bases at J; junction bases unmatched: 9. The CDR3 reads CASTQEQGHSNQPQHF. Here the CDR3 DNA reads TGTGCCAGCACCCAGGAACAGGGGCATAGCAATCAGCCCCAGCATTTT.